The clone carrying this T cell receptor (beta chain) was counted many times. The CDR3 is made up of 15 amino acids. V lost 0 bases, J lost 1 base, and 9 bases lay in between. Germline V lookup: CDR1 LGHNA, CDR2 YNFKEQ. TCR beta CDR3 sequences were amplified from RNA transcripts. The HTBI primer set was used in a first-round RT-PCR of the TCR CDR3. Using its own MiXCR run on the multiplex PCR reads, TCRdb lists one record per CDR3 protein. Of fewer than 450,000 distinct CDR3 sequences in the sample, roughly 17% were seen once. The data originate from a study of T cells in Graves' hyperthyroidism and ophthalmopathy. The patients, who ranged from 18 to 65 in age, presented with newly diagnosed hyperthyroidism lasting under 2 months. The study based diagnoses on clinical symptoms, serum thyroxine and TRAb, thyroid ultrasound and orbital computed tomography.

The material sequenced was blood. This sequence originates from a woman in her twenties or thirties with Graves' hyperthyroidism that later progressed to Graves' ophthalmopathy. The chain couples TRBV4-2 to TRBJ2-5; unclear D gene. The CDR3 loop reads CASSQELHPQETQYF. In DNA, the CDR3 is TGTGCCAGCAGCCAAGAGTTACACCCCCAAGAGACCCAGTACTTC.